This passage covers 16 T cell receptor beta chains from one sample sequenced in a study of neurological immune-mediated disorders. Each CDR3 protein gets one entry after TCRdb re-called the 5' RACE reads with MiXCR. Among about 74,000 distinct CDR3 sequences listed, around 5.5% were seen once. Sequences were obtained from PBMCs. The receptors were gathered from a man younger than 35 with multiple sclerosis.

This clonotype has a count of ten or more. The rearrangement uses TRBV5-1 and TRBJ2-7; 10 bases line up with TRBD1. Trimming took 0 bases from V and 3 from J; bases not matched to a gene: 3. The CDR3 is 15 amino acids. Germline V gives CDR1 SGHRS, CDR2 YFSETQ. This CDR3 reads CASSLDRTGGYEQYF. CDR3 DNA sequence: TGCGCCAGCAGCTTGGATCGGACAGGGGGCTACGAGCAGTACTTC.

This chain uses TRBV6-1 with TRBJ1-2; possible D gene TRBD1, 6 bases. The CDR3 spans 17 residues. The ends were cut back, 3 bases at V and 4 bases at J, with 21 bases in the middle. Germline CDR1 reads MNHNS; CDR2 reads SASEGT. CDR3 in amino acids: CASSEVGGTIDFYGYTF. In nucleotides, the CDR3 is TGTGCCAGCAGTGAGGTTGGAGGGACAATCGATTTCTATGGCTACACCTTC.

This clonotype was counted at least ten times. A read error may produce the germline difference seen at one junction end. V gene TRBV7-7 combines with J gene TRBJ2-5; 10 bases match TRBD2. The CDR3 is 15 amino acids. Germline CDR1 SSHAT, CDR2 FNYEAQ (reference sequence). The CDR3 DNA reads as TGTGCTAGCAGCAGAACGAGCGGGAGGGGAGAGACCCAGTACTTC. It specifies CASSRTSGRGETQYF.

This clonotype came up many times. Germline is not matched at one junction end, which may reflect a read error. V is TRBV27 and J is TRBJ1-6; 10 bases fit TRBD1. Germline loops: CDR1 MNHEY, CDR2 SMNVEV (reference sequence). The CDR3 length is 13 residues. The CDR3 spells CASSLSGTGALNF. In DNA, the CDR3 is TGTGCCAGCAGTTTATCCGGGACAGGGGCCCTCAACTTT.

This clonotype occurred many times. The chain is built from TRBV5-1 and TRBJ1-6, with 7 bases matching TRBD1. V dropped 5 bases and J dropped 5; count of bases not matched to a gene: 7. The CDR3 totals 15 residues. Germline CDR1 reads SGHRS; CDR2 reads YFSETQ. The CDR3 region has the DNA TGCGCCAGCAGTCGAACTACAGGGGATAATTCACCCCTCCACTTT. Translating gives CASSRTTGDNSPLHF.

This clonotype was recorded many times. The chain has TRBV7-2 and TRBJ1-3, with D maybe TRBD1 (6 bases). This CDR3 is 14 amino acids long. Germline CDR1 and CDR2: SGHTA and FQGNSA. The V gene lost 5 bases and the J gene lost 0 bases, with 8 bases spanning the gap. DNA for the CDR3: TGTGCCAGCAGCCTACAGGGCTCTGGAAACACCATATATTTT. It encodes CASSLQGSGNTIYF.

There are many counts of this clonotype. The chain uses TRBV7-9 and TRBJ2-7; TRBD2 might be the D (5 bases). V gave up 4 bases and J gave up 3 bases, with 13 bases separating them. Germline CDR1 SEHNR, CDR2 FQNEAQ (reference sequence). The CDR3 consists of 14 residues. The CDR3 bases are TGTGCCAGCAGCTCGCCGACTAATTACTACGAGCAGTACTTC. It specifies CASSSPTNYYEQYF.

This clonotype was seen many times. V usage is TRBV11-3 and J usage is TRBJ2-5; a weak D match, TRBD2 (6 bases). In germline, CDR1 is SGHNT, CDR2 YENEEA. Trimming shortened V by 5 bases and J by 1 base, and 14 bases separated the two germline ends. The CDR3 spans 15 residues. The CDR3 here is CASSGGTLAQETQYF. The CDR3 DNA sequence: TGTGCCAGCAGCGGGGGGACTTTGGCCCAAGAGACCCAGTACTTC.

The rearrangement joins TRBV20-1 to TRBJ2-5; TRBD2 matches at 12 bases. This CDR3 is built from 14 residues. V trimming: 4 bases; J trimming: 5 bases; junction bases outside the gene matches: 5. Germline loops: CDR1 DFQATT, CDR2 SNEGSKA (reference sequence). This CDR3 reads CSATPTSGSETQYF. Written as DNA, the CDR3 is TGCAGTGCTACGCCGACTAGCGGGAGTGAGACCCAGTACTTC.

This clonotype was seen a handful of times. The CDR3 spells CASSLHQVRLNEQFF. In DNA, the CDR3 is TGTGCCAGCAGCTTACATCAGGTTAGGTTGAATGAGCAGTTCTTC. The chain employs TRBV7-9 and TRBJ2-1; no firm D call. Trimming took 2 bases from V and 7 from J, leaving 15 bases between them. This CDR3 has 15 residues. Per the germline V gene, CDR1 is SEHNR and CDR2 is FQNEAQ (reference sequence).

This clonotype has more than one count but fewer than ten. A much larger clone sits a single nucleotide away, making a read error possible. The chain combines TRBV20-1 with TRBJ1-5, with D possibly matching TRBD1 (5 bases). Germline CDR1 reads DFQATT; CDR2 reads SNEGSKA (reference sequence). The CDR3 contains 12 residues. CDR3 in amino acids: CSAGAGNQPQNF. The CDR3 nucleotides are TGCAGTGCTGGGGCGGGGAATCAGCCCCAGAATTTT.

This clonotype was detected many times. As DNA, the CDR3 is TGTGCCAGCAGTTACTCCAGGGCCTACGAGCAGTACTTC. It encodes CASSYSRAYEQYF. The V and J genes are TRBV6-2 or TRBV6-3 and TRBJ2-7; D is perhaps TRBD1 (5 bases). This CDR3 is built from 13 residues. Germline-derived CDR1 and CDR2 are MNHEY and SVGEGT. Trimming cost V 0 bases and J 2 bases, with 5 bases left between them.

J is TRBJ2-2 and V is TRBV20-1, with D perhaps matching TRBD1 or TRBD2 (5 bases each). Germline CDR1 reads DFQATT; CDR2 reads SNEGSKA (reference sequence). There are 13 residues in the CDR3. With 0 bases removed from V and 8 bases from J, the gap between germline ends came to 10 bases. In DNA, the CDR3 is TGCAGTGCTAGAGACCGAGGGGCTGGGGAGCTGTTTTTT. It specifies CSARDRGAGELFF.

This clonotype was counted at least ten times. The rearrangement uses TRBV20-1 and TRBJ1-2; 9 bases are a match to TRBD1. J lost 4 bases, V lost 7 bases, and 13 bases had no gene match. CDR1 is DFQATT and CDR2 is SNEGSKA in the germline V gene (reference sequence). The CDR3 spans 15 residues. The CDR3 DNA follows: TGCAGTGTCGCCGTTCCCGGGACAGGGCCCTATGGCTACACCTTC. Amino acid sequence: CSVAVPGTGPYGYTF.

Many counts were recorded for this clonotype. The chain carries TRBV29-1 and TRBJ1-5, with TRBD1 identical over 9 bases. The CDR3 totals 18 residues. V lost 0 bases and J lost 4; bases outside the gene matches: 13. CDR1 and CDR2 (germline): SQVTM, ANQGSEA. CDR3 coding DNA: TGCAGCGTTGAAGAAGACGGCCGGGACAGGGTAGGGAATCAGCCCCAGCATTTT. Translated: CSVEEDGRDRVGNQPQHF.

This clonotype was recorded many times. V gene TRBV5-6 combines with J gene TRBJ2-2, with TRBD1 identical over 9 bases. The CDR3 consists of 15 residues. Germline V gene lookup returns CDR1 SGHDT and CDR2 YYEEEE. The ends lost 3 bases at V and 5 bases at J; junction bases unmatched: 5. This CDR3 is CASSSGQGITGELFF. Written as DNA, the CDR3 is TGTGCCAGCAGCTCGGGACAGGGTATAACCGGGGAGCTGTTTTTT.